The sequence of this T cell receptor (beta chain) was determined in a study of tumor-infiltrating lymphocytes in oesophageal squamous cell carcinoma. The germline V gene encodes CDR1 MDHEN and CDR2 SYDVKM. The CDR3 is 13 amino acids. Unmatched junction bases numbered 4, after V lost 7 bases and J lost 4 bases. By sample share, this clonotype is medium-sized. MiXCR, run by TCRdb on the PCR reads, gives a single entry per CDR3 protein. Here the sample spans some 17,000 distinct CDR3 sequences, around 48% being singletons. The sequenced sample consisted of normal esophageal tissue next to the tumor. The chain links TRBV28 to TRBJ2-1, with 7 bases fitting TRBD2. This TCR was recovered from a female donor with esophageal squamous cell carcinoma. In DNA form, the CDR3 reads TGTGCCAGCACCCCGGGGGGATACAATGAGCAGTTCTTC. Its translation: CASTPGGYNEQFF. Combining the CDR3 with reference TRBV28 and TRBJ2-1 gives the whole variable domain DVKVTQSSRYLVKRTGEKVFLECVQDMDHENMFWYRQDPGLGLRLIYFSYDVKMKEKGDIPEGYSVSREKKERFSLILESASTNQTSMYLCASTPGGYNEQFFGPGTRLTVL.